This T cell receptor (beta chain) was captured by sequencing in a study of T cells in Graves' hyperthyroidism and ophthalmopathy. Overall study results and limits: Most clonotypes that expanded in the thyroid above 0.001 also showed up in blood. In validation, the model predicted ophthalmopathy. These predictions came a median about 6.2 months before onset.

This clonotype came up many times. No antigen is known for it. Enrolled ophthalmopathy patients presented with a Clinical Activity Score of at least 3, a NOSPECS grade of at least 4, and disease duration under 3 months. TCR beta CDR3 regions were amplified from RNA. First-round RT-PCR with HTBI primers amplified the TCR CDR3 region. TCRdb reprocessed the multiplex PCR reads via MiXCR and lists one record per CDR3 protein. The table includes 450,000 to 500,000 distinct CDR3 sequences, 22% detected once. The CDR3 consists of 15 residues. Germline V gene data show CDR1 as MDHEN and CDR2 as SYDVKM. Unmatched junction bases numbered 9, after V lost 6 bases and J lost 6 bases.

Material: blood. The chain joins TRBV28 to TRBJ1-5; 9 bases agree with TRBD1. The clonotype was recovered from a woman between 65 and 79 years old with Graves' ophthalmopathy. This CDR3 is CASSPGTGLGQPQHF. The CDR3 DNA reads as TGTGCCAGCAGCCCCGGGACAGGGTTGGGTCAGCCCCAGCATTTT. Combining the CDR3 with reference TRBV28 and TRBJ1-5 gives the whole variable domain DVKVTQSSRYLVKRTGEKVFLECVQDMDHENMFWYRQDPGLGLRLIYFSYDVKMKEKGDIPEGYSVSREKKERFSLILESASTNQTSMYLCASSPGTGLGQPQHFGDGTRLSIL.